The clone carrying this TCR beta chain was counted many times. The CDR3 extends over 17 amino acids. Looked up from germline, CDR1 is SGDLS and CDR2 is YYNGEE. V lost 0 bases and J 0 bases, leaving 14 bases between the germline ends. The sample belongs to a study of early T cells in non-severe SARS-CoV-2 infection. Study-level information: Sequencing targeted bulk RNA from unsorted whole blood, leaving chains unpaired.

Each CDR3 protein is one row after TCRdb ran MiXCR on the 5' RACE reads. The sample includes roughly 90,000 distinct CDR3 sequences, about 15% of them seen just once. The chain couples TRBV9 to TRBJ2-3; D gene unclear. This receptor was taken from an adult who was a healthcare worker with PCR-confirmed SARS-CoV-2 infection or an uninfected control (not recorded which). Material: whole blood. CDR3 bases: TGTGCCAGCAGCGTAGCCTCCCCCTCCCGAAGCACAGATACGCAGTATTTT. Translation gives CASSVASPSRSTDTQYF.